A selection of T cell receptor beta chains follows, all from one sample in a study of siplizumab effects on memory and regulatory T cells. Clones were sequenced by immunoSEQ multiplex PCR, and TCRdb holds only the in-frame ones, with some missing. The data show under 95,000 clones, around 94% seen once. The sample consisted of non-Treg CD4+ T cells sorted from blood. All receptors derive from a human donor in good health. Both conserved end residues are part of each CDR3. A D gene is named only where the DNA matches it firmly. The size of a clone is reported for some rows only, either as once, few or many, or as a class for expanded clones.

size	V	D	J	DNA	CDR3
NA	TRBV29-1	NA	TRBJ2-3	TGCAGCGTTTTCGGGGTCACAGATACGCAGTATTTT	CSVFGVTDTQYF
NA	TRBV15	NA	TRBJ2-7	TGTGCCACCAGCAGAGATGGCGTCAGCCTCTACGAGCAGTACTTC	CATSRDGVSLYEQYF
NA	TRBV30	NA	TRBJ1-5	TGTGCCCGGGTTTTCGGGGCAGGGGATCAGCCCCAGCATTTT	CARVFGAGDQPQHF
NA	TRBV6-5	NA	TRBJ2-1	TGTGCCAGCACAAACGCGGCCCAGCAGTTCTTC	CASTNAAQQFF
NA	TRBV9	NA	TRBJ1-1	TGTGCCAGCAGTGGCCGGAACACGAACACTGAAGCTTTCTTT	CASSGRNTNTEAFF
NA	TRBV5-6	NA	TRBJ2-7	TGTGCCAGCAGCTTGACCCCCTTCGAGCAGTACTTC	CASSLTPFEQYF
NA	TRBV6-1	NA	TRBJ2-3	TGTGCCAGCAATCCGGGCACAGATACGCAGTATTTT	CASNPGTDTQYF
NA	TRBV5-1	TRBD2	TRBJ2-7	TGCGCCAGCAGCTTGGGCGGGACTAGCGGGTCGGGCGAGCAGTACTTC	CASSLGGTSGSGEQYF
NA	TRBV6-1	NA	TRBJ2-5	TGTGCCAGCAGAGCCGGGACCTCCCAGACCCAGTACTTC	CASRAGTSQTQYF
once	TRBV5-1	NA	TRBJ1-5	TGCGCCAGCAGCTACAGGTCTGGACAGCCCCAGCATTTT	CASSYRSGQPQHF
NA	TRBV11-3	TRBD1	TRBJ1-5	TGTGCCAGCAGCTTAAGGGACAGCAAGGGGCCGCCCCAGCATTTT	CASSLRDSKGPPQHF
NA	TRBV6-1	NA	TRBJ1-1	TGTGCCAGCAGTGAAGTCGGGGGCACTGAAGCTTTCTTT	CASSEVGGTEAFF
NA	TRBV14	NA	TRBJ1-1	TGTGCCAGCAGTCCAGGGACAACGAACACTGAAGCTTTCTTT	CASSPGTTNTEAFF
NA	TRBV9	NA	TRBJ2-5	TGTGCCAGCAGCGTAGAGGTCGGCAGGGCAGAGACCCAGTACTTC	CASSVEVGRAETQYF
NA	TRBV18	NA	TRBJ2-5	TGTGCCAGCTCACCAACAGGCGGAGAGACCCAGTACTTC	CASSPTGGETQYF
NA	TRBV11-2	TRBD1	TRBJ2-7	TGTGCCAGCAGCCCGACAGGGTACCCCTACGAGCAGTACTTC	CASSPTGYPYEQYF
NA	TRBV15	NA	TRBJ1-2	TGTGCCACCAGCAGAGGATTGGCCCCGGACCATGGCTACACCTTC	CATSRGLAPDHGYTF
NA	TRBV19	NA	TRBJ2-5	TGTGCCAGTAATCGGGGGCAGCAAGAGACCCAGTACTTC	CASNRGQQETQYF
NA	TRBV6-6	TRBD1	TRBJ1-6	TGTGCCAGCACCCTAGGACAGGGAGATTCACCCCTCCACTTT	CASTLGQGDSPLHF
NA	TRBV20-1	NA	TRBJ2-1	TGCAGTGCTAGAGAAGGGACAGAGCAGTTCTTC	CSAREGTEQFF
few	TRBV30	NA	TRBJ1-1	TGTGCCTGGAGTCAGATTAACACTGAAGCTTTCTTT	CAWSQINTEAFF
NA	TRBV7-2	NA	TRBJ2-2	TGTGCCAGCAGCTTAGTCTCTAGCCCCGGGGAGCTGTTTTTT	CASSLVSSPGELFF
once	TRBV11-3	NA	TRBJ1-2	TGTGCCAGCAGCTTAGGGCCGGATTATGGCTACACCTTC	CASSLGPDYGYTF
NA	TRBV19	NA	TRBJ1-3	TGTGCCAGTAGTATAGCGAACAGGGAGTTCGACACCATATATTTT	CASSIANREFDTIYF
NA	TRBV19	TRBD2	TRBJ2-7	TGTGCCAGTAGTCCGCGGGAGGCCAACACCTACGAGCAGTACTTC	CASSPREANTYEQYF
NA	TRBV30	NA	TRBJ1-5	TGTGCCTGGAGTGTACCTGGTGGGGCCCAGCATTTT	CAWSVPGGAQHF
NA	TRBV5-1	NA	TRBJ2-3	TGCGCCAGCAGTCGGGAGCTTGATACGCAGTATTTT	CASSRELDTQYF
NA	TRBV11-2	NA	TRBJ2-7	TGTGCCAGCAGCACTACTATCGAGCAGTACTTC	CASSTTIEQYF
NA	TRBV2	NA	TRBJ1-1	TGTGCCAGCAGGCCCAGGGGAATGAACACTGAAGCTTTCTTT	CASRPRGMNTEAFF
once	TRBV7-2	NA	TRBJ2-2	TGTGCCAGCAGCTTAGACGGGCCCGGGGAGCTGTTTTTT	CASSLDGPGELFF
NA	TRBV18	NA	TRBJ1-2	TGTGCCAGCTCACCATCAGGGAGTAAGAATGGCTACACCTTC	CASSPSGSKNGYTF
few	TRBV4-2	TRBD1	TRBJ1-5	TGTGCCAGCAGCCAAGCTACAGGGGCCTATAGCAATCAGCCCCAGCATTTT	CASSQATGAYSNQPQHF
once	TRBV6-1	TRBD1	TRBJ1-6	TGTGCCAGCAGTGAAGTGGAGGGGGACAGGGAGGGATCACCCCTCCACTTT	CASSEVEGDREGSPLHF
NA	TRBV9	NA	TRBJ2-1	TGTGCCAGCAGCGTAGCCGGGCTAGCGACGAGAGACAATGAGCAGTTCTTC	CASSVAGLATRDNEQFF
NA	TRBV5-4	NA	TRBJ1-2	TGTGCCAGCCTACGAAAGGGGGGCGGTTATGGCTACACCTTC	CASLRKGGGYGYTF
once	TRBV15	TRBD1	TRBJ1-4	TGTGCCACCCAACATACAGGGGGCGATGAAAAACTGTTTTTT	CATQHTGGDEKLFF
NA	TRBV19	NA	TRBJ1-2	TGTGCCAGTAGTCAGAGTCCCGGCTACACCTTC	CASSQSPGYTF
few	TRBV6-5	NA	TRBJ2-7	TGTGCCAGCAGACCCCCAGGGGACGGCTACGAGCAGTACTTC	CASRPPGDGYEQYF
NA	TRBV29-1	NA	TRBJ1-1	TGCAGCGTTGAACGACGGCTAAACACTGAAGCTTTCTTT	CSVERRLNTEAFF
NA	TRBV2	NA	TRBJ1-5	TGTGCCAGCAGGGGGGATAGCAATCAGCCCCAGCATTTT	CASRGDSNQPQHF
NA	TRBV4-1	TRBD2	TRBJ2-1	TGCGCCAGCAGCCTCCTCGGACTAGCGGAGGCCGGGAATGAGCAGTTCTTC	CASSLLGLAEAGNEQFF
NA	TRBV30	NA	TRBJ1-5	TGTGCCTGGAGGATCAAGGGAGGCAATCAGCCCCAGCATTTT	CAWRIKGGNQPQHF
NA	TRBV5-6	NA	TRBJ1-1	TGTGCCAGCAGCTTGGAGGTGGGTGGAGGGAACACTGAAGCTTTCTTT	CASSLEVGGGNTEAFF
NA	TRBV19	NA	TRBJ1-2	TGTGCCAGTAGTATCACGGACAGACTTCATGGCTACACCTTC	CASSITDRLHGYTF
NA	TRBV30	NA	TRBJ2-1	TGTGCCTGGAGACTCCGGGGGGCCCACAATGAGCAGTTCTTC	CAWRLRGAHNEQFF
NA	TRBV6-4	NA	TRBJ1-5	TGTGCCAGCAGTGACTCGGGGGGGCCGGGTCAGCCCCAGCATTTT	CASSDSGGPGQPQHF
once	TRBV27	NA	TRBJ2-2	TGTGCCAGCAGTTTATGGCAGGACACCGGGGAGCTGTTTTTT	CASSLWQDTGELFF